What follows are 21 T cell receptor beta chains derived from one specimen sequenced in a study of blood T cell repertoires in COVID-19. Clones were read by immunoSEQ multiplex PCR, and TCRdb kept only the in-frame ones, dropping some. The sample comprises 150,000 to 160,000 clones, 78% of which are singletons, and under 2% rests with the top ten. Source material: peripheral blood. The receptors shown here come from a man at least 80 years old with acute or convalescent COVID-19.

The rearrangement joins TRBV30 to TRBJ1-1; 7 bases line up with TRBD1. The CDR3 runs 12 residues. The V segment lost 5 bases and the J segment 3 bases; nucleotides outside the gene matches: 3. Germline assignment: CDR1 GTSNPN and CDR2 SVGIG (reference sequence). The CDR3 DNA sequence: TGTGCCTGGGGAGACAGGGACACTGAAGCTTTCTTT. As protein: CAWGDRDTEAFF.

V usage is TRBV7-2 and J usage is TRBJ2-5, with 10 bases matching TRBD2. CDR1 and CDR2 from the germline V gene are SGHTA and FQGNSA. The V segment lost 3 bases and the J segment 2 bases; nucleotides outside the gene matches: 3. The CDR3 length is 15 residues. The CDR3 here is CASSLQRGGQETQYF. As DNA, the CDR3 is TGTGCCAGCAGCTTGCAGCGGGGGGGACAAGAGACCCAGTACTTC.

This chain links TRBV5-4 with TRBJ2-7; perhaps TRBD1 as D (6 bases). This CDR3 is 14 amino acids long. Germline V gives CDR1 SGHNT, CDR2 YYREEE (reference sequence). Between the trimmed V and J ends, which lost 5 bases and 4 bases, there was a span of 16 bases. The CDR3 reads CASSYGTGTYEQYV. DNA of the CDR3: TGTGCCAGCAGTTACGGAACAGGGACATACGAGCAGTACGTC.

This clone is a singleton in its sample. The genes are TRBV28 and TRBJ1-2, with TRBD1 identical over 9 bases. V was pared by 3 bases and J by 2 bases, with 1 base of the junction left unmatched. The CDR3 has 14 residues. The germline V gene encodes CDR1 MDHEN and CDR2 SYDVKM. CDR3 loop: CASSLTGGNYGYTF. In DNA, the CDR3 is TGTGCCAGCAGTTTGACAGGGGGAAACTATGGCTACACCTTC.

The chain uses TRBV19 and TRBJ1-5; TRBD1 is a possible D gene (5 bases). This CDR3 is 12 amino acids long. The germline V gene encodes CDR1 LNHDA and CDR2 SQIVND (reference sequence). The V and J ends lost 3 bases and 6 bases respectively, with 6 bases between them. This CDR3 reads CASSIRAQPQHF. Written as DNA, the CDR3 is TGTGCCAGTAGTATCAGGGCTCAGCCCCAGCATTTT.

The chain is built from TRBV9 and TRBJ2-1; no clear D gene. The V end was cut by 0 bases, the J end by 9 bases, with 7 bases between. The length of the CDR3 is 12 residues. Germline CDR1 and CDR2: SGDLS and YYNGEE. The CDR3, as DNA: TGTGCCAGCAGCGTAGGGCCTTCTGAGCAGTTCTTC. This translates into CASSVGPSEQFF.

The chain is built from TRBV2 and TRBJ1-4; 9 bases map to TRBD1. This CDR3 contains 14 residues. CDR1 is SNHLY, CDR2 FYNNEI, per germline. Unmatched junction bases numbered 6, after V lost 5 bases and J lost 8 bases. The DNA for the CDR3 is TGTGCCAGCAGTTTCGACAGGGGGAGAGAAAAACTGTTTTTT. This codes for CASSFDRGREKLFF.

Written as DNA, the CDR3 is TGTGCCAGCAGCTTAGGCCGGCACAGTTTGGGGGCCAACGTCCTGACTTTC. Protein: CASSLGRHSLGANVLTF. The chain employs TRBV11-3 and TRBJ2-6; D is ambiguous. The germline CDR1 and CDR2 sequences are SGHNT and YENEEA. The CDR3 runs 17 residues. Trimming shortened V by 1 base and J by 4 bases, and 14 bases separated the two germline ends. Full variable domain (outside the CDR3, taken from reference TRBV11-3 and TRBJ2-6): EAGVVQSPRYKIIEKKQPVAFWCNPISGHNTLYWYLQNLGQGPELLIRYENEEAVDDSQLPKDRFSAERLKGVDSTLKIQPAELGDSAVYLCASSLGRHSLGANVLTFGAGSRLTVL.

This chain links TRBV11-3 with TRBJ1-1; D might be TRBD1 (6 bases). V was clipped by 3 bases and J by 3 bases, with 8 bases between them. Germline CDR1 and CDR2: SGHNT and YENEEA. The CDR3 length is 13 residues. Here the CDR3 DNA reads TGTGCCAGCAGCTTGACAGGTCACACTGAAGCTTTCTTT. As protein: CASSLTGHTEAFF.

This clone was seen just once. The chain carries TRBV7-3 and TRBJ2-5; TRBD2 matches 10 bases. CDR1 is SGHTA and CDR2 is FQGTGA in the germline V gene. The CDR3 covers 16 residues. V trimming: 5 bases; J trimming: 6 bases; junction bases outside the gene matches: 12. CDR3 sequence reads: CASSRDGASGGKTQYF. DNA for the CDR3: TGTGCCAGCAGCCGAGATGGGGCTAGCGGGGGCAAGACCCAGTACTTC.

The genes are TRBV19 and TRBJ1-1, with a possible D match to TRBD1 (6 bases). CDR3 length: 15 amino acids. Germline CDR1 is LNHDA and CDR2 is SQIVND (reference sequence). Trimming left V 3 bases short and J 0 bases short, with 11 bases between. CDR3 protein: CASSIEGVMNTEAFF. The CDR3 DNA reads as TGTGCCAGTAGTATCGAGGGGGTCATGAACACTGAAGCTTTCTTT.

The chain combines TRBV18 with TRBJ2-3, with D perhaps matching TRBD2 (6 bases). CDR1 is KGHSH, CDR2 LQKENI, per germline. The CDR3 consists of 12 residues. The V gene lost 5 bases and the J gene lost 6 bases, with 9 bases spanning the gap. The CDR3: CASSATRDTQYF. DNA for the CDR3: TGTGCCAGCTCAGCGACTAGGGATACGCAGTATTTT.

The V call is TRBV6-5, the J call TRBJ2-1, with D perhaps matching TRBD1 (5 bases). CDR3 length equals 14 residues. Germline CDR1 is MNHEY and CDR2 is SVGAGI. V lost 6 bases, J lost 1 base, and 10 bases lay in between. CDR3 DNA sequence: TGTGCCAGCAGGTTTCAGGGATCCTACAATGAGCAGTTCTTC. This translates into CASRFQGSYNEQFF.

The CDR3 bases are TGTGCCAGCAGTCAGGGGATCGGGGCTGATCAGCCCCAGCATTTT. Its protein product is CASSQGIGADQPQHF. V and J are TRBV6-1 and TRBJ1-5, with D maybe TRBD1 (6 bases). Trimming stripped 5 bases from V and 5 bases from J, with 16 bases between. The germline CDR1 and CDR2 sequences are MNHNS and SASEGT. The CDR3 is 15 residues long.

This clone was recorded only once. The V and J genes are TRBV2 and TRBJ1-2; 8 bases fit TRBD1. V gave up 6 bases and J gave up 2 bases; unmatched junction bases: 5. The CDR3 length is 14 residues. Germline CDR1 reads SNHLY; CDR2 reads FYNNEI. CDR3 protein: CASSPGGANYGYTF. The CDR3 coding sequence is TGTGCCAGCAGCCCAGGGGGCGCCAACTATGGCTACACCTTC.

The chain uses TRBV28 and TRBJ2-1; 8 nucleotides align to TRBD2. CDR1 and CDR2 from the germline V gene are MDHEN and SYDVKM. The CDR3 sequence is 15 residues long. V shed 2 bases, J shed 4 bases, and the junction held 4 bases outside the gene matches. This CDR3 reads CASSLTGLGYNEQFF. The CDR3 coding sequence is TGTGCCAGCAGTTTAACGGGACTAGGGTACAATGAGCAGTTCTTC.

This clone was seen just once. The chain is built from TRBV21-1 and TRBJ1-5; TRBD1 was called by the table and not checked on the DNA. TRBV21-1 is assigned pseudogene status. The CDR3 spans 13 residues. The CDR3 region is CASSTQINQPQHF. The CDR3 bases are TGTGCCAGCAGCACACAGATAAATCAGCCCCAGCATTTT.

The CDR3 is CASSWDITPITF. The CDR3 DNA reads TGTGCCAGCAGCTGGGACATTACCCCGATCACCTTC. The chain couples TRBV5-4 to TRBJ1-2; the D gene is possibly TRBD1 (6 bases). V was pared by 3 bases and J by 13 bases, with 16 bases between. CDR1 and CDR2 (germline): SGHNT, YYREEE (reference sequence). The CDR3 loop spans 12 amino acids.

DNA of the CDR3: TGTGCCACCCCTCTTCAGGAACTGTCCTACGAGCAGTACGTC. Its protein product is CATPLQELSYEQYV. The chain has TRBV24-1 and TRBJ2-7; no reliable D call. This CDR3 has 14 amino acids. CDR1 is KGHDR, CDR2 SFDVKD, per germline. The ends were cut back, 9 bases at V and 1 base at J, with 15 bases in the middle.

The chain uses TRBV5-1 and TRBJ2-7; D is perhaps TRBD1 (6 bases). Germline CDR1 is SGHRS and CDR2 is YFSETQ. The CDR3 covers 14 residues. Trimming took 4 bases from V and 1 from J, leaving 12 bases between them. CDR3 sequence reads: CASSPNGQSYEQYV. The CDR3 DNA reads TGCGCCAGCAGCCCGAACGGACAGTCCTACGAGCAGTACGTC.

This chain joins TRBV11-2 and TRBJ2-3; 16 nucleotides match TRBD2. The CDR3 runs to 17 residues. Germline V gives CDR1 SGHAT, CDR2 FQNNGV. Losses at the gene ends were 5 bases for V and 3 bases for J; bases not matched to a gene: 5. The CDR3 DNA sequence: TGTGCCAGCAGCCCGGGGACTAGCGGGGGGGGTACAGATACGCAGTATTTT. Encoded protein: CASSPGTSGGGTDTQYF.